This note documents a single T cell receptor beta chain sequence. The record originates from a study of CD8 T cells in Susac syndrome. CDR3 length equals 12 residues. V gave up 4 bases and J gave up 7 bases, with 10 bases separating them. The germline V gene encodes CDR1 SEHNR and CDR2 FQNEAQ (reference sequence). Sequencing of TCR beta, carried out with a high-throughput approach, was applied to CD8+ and CD4+ T cells from the blood. FACS was used to enrich TEMRA cells, whereas the CD8+ and CD4+ T cells were obtained by negative isolation. A quantity of about 0.5 to 1 ug RNA underwent reverse transcription using random hexamers. With immunoSEQ multiplex PCR, TCR beta CDR3 was amplified across 54 Vbeta and 13 Jbeta. TCRdb redid the calling of the immunoSEQ multiplex PCR reads with MiXCR, one entry per CDR3 protein. In the table there are nearly 70,000 distinct CDR3 sequences, just under 95% of which are singletons.

Sequenced: CD8+ T cells from PBMCs. The rearrangement joins TRBV7-9 to TRBJ2-5; D is unclear. The sequence derives from a human donor in good health. The chain's CDR3 is CASSSEEGTQYF. The CDR3 nucleotides are TGTGCCAGCAGCTCCGAGGAAGGGACCCAGTACTTC.